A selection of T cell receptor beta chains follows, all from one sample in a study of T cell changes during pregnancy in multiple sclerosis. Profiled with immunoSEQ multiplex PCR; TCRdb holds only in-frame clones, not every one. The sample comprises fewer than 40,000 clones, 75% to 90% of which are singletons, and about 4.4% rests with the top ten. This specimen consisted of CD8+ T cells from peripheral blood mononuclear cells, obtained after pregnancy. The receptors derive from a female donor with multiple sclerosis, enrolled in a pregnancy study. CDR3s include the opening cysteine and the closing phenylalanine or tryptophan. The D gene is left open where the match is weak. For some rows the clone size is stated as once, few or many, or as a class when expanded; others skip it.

CDR3nt: TGTGCCAGCAGGATAGCGGACGAGCAGTTCTTC
CDR3aa: CASRIADEQFF
d_gene: -
j_gene: TRBJ2-1
v_gene: TRBV5-5
abundance: -

CDR3nt: TGTGCCAGCAGCGTAAGGGGAGGAGGACTGGAGCCCCAGTACTTC
CDR3aa: CASSVRGGGLEPQYF
d_gene: -
j_gene: TRBJ2-5
v_gene: TRBV9
abundance: -

CDR3nt: TGTGCCAGCAGTTTATCCCCAGGTGTTCGCAATCAGCCCCAGCATTTT
CDR3aa: CASSLSPGVRNQPQHF
d_gene: -
j_gene: TRBJ1-5
v_gene: TRBV27
abundance: -

CDR3nt: TGTGCCAGCAGCCCAGCGGCGGGGGTAGTTAACTATGGCTACACCTTC
CDR3aa: CASSPAAGVVNYGYTF
d_gene: -
j_gene: TRBJ1-2
v_gene: TRBV7-6
abundance: -

CDR3nt: TGCGCCAGCAGTTTGGACAGGAGCTCTGGGGCCAACGTCCTGACTTTC
CDR3aa: CASSLDRSSGANVLTF
d_gene: TRBD1
j_gene: TRBJ2-6
v_gene: TRBV10-2
abundance: -

CDR3nt: TGTGCCAGCAGCCTAGCGGGGGGGCGGAATGAGCAGTTCTTC
CDR3aa: CASSLAGGRNEQFF
d_gene: TRBD2
j_gene: TRBJ2-1
v_gene: TRBV14
abundance: -

CDR3nt: TGCGCCAGCAGCTCGACGGACAGGGTATGGTCTGAAGCTTTCTTT
CDR3aa: CASSSTDRVWSEAFF
d_gene: TRBD1
j_gene: TRBJ1-1
v_gene: TRBV5-1
abundance: -

CDR3nt: TGTGCCAGCAGTTACTTGGACAGGAGGACCTACGAGCAGTACTTC
CDR3aa: CASSYLDRRTYEQYF
d_gene: TRBD1
j_gene: TRBJ2-7
v_gene: TRBV6-5
abundance: -

CDR3nt: TGTGCCAGCAGCCAAGATCTAGCAGCTGAAGCTTTCTTT
CDR3aa: CASSQDLAAEAFF
d_gene: -
j_gene: TRBJ1-1
v_gene: TRBV4-2
abundance: -

CDR3nt: TGTGCCAGCAGCGCCCTAGCGGGGTGGGAGCAGTTCTTC
CDR3aa: CASSALAGWEQFF
d_gene: TRBD2
j_gene: TRBJ2-1
v_gene: TRBV9
abundance: once

CDR3nt: TGCAGCGTTGAAACAGGGGCCCGCCAAGAGACCCAGTACTTC
CDR3aa: CSVETGARQETQYF
d_gene: TRBD1
j_gene: TRBJ2-5
v_gene: TRBV29-1
abundance: once

CDR3nt: TGCAGCGTGCACACGGGTACCCCCTATGGCTACACCTTC
CDR3aa: CSVHTGTPYGYTF
d_gene: -
j_gene: TRBJ1-2
v_gene: TRBV29-1
abundance: -

CDR3nt: TGTGCCAGCAGCAGGACAGGAGTAGCCAAAAACATTCAGTACTTC
CDR3aa: CASSRTGVAKNIQYF
d_gene: TRBD1
j_gene: TRBJ2-4
v_gene: TRBV6-5
abundance: -